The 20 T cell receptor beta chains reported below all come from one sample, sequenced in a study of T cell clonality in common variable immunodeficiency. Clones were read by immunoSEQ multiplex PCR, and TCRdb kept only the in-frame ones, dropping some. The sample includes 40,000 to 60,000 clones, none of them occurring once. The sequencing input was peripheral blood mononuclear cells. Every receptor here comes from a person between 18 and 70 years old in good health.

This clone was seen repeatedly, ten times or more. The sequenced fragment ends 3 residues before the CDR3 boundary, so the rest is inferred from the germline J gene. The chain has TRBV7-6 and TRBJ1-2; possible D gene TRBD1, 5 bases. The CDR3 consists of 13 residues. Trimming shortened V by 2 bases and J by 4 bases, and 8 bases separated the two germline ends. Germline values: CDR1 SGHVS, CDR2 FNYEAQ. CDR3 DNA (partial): TGTGCCAGCAGCTTATGGGGCCCCTATGGC. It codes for CASSLWGPYG. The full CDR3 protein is CASSLWGPYGYTF.

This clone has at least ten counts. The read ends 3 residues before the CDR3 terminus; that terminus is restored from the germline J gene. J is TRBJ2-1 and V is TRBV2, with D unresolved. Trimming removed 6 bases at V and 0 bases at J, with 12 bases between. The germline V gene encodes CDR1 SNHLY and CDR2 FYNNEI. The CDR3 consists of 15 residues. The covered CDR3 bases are TGTGCCAGCAGAGACACCTACGGCTCCTACAATGAG. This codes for CASRDTYGSYNE. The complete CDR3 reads CASRDTYGSYNEQFF.

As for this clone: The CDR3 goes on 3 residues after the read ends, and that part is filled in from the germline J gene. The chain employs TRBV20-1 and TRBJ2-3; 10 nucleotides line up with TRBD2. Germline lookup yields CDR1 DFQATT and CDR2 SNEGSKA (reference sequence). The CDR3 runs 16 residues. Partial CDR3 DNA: TGCAGTGCTAGAGATGCTGGACTAGCGGACCTAGAGACG. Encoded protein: CSARDAGLADLET. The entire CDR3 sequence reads CSARDAGLADLETQYF.

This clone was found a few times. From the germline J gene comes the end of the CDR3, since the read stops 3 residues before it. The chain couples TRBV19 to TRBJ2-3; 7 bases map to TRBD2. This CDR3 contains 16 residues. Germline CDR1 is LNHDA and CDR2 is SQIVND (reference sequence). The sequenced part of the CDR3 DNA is TGTGCCAGTAGTGTCGGTTGGGGGGGTTCTGAAGAGACG. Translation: CASSVGWGGSEET. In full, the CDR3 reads CASSVGWGGSEETQYF.

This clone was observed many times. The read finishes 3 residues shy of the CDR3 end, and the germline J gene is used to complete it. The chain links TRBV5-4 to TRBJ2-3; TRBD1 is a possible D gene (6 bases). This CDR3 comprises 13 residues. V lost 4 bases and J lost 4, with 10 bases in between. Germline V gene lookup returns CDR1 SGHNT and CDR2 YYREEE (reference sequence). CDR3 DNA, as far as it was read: TGTGCCAGCAGCCCGGACAGCTCAGATACG. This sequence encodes CASSPDSSDT. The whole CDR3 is CASSPDSSDTQYF.

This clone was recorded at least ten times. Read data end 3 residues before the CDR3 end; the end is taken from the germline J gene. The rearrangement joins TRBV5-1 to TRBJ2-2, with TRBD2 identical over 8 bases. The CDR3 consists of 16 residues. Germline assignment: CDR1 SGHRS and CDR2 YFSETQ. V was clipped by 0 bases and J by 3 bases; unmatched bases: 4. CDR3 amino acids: CASSLGPSGYTGELFF. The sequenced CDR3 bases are TGCGCCAGCAGCTTGGGCCCTAGCGGGTACACCGGGGAG.

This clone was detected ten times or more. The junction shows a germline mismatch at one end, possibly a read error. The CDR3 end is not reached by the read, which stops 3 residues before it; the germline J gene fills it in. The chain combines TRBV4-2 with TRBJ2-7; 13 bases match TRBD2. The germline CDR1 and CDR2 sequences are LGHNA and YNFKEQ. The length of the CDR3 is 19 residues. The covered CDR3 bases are TGTGCCAGCAGGCAAGGGACTAGCGGGGCGGGAGGGCCTTCCTACGAG. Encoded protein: CASRQGTSGAGGPSYE. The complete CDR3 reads CASRQGTSGAGGPSYEQYF.

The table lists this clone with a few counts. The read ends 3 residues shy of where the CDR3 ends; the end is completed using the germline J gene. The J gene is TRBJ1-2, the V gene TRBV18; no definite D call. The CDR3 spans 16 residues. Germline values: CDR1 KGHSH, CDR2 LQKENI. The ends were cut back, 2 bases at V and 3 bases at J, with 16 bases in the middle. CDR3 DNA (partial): TGTGCCAGCTCACCATGGACCGGGGAGAACCACTATGGC. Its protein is CASSPWTGENHYG. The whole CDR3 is CASSPWTGENHYGYTF.

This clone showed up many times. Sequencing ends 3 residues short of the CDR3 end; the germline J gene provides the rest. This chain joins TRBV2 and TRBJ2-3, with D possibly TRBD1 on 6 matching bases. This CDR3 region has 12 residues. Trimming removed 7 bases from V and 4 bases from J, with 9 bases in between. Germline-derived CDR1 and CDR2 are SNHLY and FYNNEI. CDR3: CASNPGADTQYF. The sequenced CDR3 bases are TGTGCCAGCAACCCAGGGGCAGATACG.

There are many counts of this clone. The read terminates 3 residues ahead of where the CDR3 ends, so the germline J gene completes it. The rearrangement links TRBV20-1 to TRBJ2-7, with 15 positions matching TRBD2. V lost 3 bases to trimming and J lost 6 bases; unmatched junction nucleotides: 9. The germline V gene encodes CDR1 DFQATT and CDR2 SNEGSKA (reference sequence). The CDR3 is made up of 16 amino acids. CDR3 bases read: TGCAGTGCTAGGCGGGGACTAGCGGGAGGCGGCGGCGAG. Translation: CSARRGLAGGGGE. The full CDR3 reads CSARRGLAGGGGEQYF.

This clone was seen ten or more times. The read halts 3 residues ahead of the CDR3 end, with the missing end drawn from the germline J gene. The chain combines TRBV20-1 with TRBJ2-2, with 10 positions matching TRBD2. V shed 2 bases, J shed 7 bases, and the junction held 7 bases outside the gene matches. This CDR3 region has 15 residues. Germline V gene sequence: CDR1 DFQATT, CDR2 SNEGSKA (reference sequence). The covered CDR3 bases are TGCAGTGCTAGATCTAGCGGGAGTATGATCGGGGAG. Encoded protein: CSARSSGSMIGE. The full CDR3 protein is CSARSSGSMIGELFF.

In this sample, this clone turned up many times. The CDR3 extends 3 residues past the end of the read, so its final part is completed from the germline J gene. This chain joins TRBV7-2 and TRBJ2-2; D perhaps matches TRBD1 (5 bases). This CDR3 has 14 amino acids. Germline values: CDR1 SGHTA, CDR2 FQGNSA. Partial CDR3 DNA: TGTGCCAGCAGCTTAAATGGGGCTAATGAAAAG. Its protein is CASSLNGANEK. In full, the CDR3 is CASSLNGANEKLFF.

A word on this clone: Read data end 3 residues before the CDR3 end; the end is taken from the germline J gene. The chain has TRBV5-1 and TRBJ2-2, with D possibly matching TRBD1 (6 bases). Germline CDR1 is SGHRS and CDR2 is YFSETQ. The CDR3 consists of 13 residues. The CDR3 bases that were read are TGCGCCAGCAGCTCAGAAAGGGGGTCACCG. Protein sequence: CASSSERGSP. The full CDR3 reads CASSSERGSPLFF.

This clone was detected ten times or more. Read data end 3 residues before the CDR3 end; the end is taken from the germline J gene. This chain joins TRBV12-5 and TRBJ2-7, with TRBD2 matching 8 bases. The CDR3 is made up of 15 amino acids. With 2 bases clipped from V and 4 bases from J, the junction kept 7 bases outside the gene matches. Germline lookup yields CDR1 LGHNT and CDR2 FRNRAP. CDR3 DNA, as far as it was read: TGTGCTAGTGGTTTGTCGGCGGGGGGTTTTTACGAG. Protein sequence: CASGLSAGGFYE. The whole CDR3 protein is CASGLSAGGFYEQYF. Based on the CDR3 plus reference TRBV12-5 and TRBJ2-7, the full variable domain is DARVTQTPRHKVTEMGQEVTMRCQPILGHNTVFWYRQTMMQGLELLAYFRNRAPLDDSGMPKDRFSAEMPDATLATLKIQPSEPRDSAVYFCASGLSAGGFYEQYFGPGTRLTVT.

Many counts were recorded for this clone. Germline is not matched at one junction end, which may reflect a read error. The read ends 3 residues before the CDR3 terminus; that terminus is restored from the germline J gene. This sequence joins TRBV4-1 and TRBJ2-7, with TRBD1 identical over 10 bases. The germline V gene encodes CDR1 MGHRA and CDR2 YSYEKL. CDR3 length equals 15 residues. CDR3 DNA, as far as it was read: TGCGCCAGCAGGCAAGTCGGGACAGGGGTGAACGAG. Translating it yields CASRQVGTGVNE. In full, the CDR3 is CASRQVGTGVNEQYF.

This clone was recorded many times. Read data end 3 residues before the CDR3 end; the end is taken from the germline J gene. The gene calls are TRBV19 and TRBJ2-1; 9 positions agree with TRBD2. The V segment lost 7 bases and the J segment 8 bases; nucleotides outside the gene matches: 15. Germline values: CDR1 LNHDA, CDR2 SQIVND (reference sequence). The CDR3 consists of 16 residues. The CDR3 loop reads CASTDPWAGGPYEQFF. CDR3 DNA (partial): TGTGCCAGTACCGATCCCTGGGCGGGAGGGCCGTATGAG.

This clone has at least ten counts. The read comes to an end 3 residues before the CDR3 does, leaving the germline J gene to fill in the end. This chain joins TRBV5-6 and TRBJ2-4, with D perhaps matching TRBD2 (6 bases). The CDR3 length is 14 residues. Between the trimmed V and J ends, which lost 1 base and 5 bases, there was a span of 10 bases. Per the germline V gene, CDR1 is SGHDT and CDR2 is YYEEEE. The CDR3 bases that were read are TGTGCCAGCAGCTTGCCAGGCGGGGAAAACATT. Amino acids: CASSLPGGENI. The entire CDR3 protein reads CASSLPGGENIQYF.

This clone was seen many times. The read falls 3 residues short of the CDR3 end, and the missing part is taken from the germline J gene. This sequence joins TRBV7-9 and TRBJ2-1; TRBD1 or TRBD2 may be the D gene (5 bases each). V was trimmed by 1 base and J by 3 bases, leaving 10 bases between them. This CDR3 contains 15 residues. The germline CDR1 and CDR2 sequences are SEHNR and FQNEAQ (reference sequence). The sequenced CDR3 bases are TGTGCCAGCAGCTTAGTGAGGGGTGACTACAATGAG. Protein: CASSLVRGDYNE. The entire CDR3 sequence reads CASSLVRGDYNEQFF.

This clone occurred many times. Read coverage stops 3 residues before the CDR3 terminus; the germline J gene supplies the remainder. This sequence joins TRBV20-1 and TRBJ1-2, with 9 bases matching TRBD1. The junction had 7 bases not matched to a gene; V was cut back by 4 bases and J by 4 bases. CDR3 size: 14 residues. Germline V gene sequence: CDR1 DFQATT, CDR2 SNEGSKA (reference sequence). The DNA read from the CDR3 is TGCAGTGCTACCCGGGACAGGGTCGTCTATGGC. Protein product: CSATRDRVVYG. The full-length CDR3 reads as CSATRDRVVYGYTF.

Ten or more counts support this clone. The covered CDR3 bases are TGCAGTGCTAGAGATTTGGGCAGGGGGCAAGAGACC. Protein product: CSARDLGRGQET. The full-length CDR3 reads as CSARDLGRGQETQYF. This rearrangement joins TRBV20-1 to TRBJ2-5, with 7 bases aligning to TRBD1. The CDR3 extends 3 residues past the end of the read, so its final part is completed from the germline J gene. In germline, CDR1 is DFQATT, CDR2 SNEGSKA (reference sequence). Germline trimming cut 0 bases from V and 2 bases from J; bases unmatched to any gene: 6. CDR3 length: 15 residues.